This entry features one T cell receptor (beta chain) sequence. Researchers ran the PCR with 60 Vbeta and 13 Jbeta primers. TCRdb's copy holds only in-frame clones and misses some; the assay was immunoSEQ multiplex PCR. The clone table shows 100,000 to 150,000 clones, with the ten largest holding 1.5% to 1.9%. This CDR3 contains 14 residues. The ends were cut back, 7 bases at V and 0 bases at J, with 15 bases in the middle. Germline loops: CDR1 SQVTM, CDR2 ANQGSEA. This sample stems from a study of cytomegalovirus exposure and HLA in healthy donors. Sequencing used PBMCs. The clonotype originates from a woman in her thirties or forties in good health and CMV-seronegative. The chain uses TRBV29-1 and TRBJ1-1; D is unclear. In nucleotides, the CDR3 is TGCAGCGCTCTTCTCCAGGCCATGAACACTGAAGCTTTCTTT. It translates to CSALLQAMNTEAFF.